These 8 T cell receptor beta chains were sequenced from one sample in a study of cytomegalovirus exposure and HLA in healthy donors. Primers included in the PCR were 60 Vbeta and 13 Jbeta primers. Clones were sequenced by immunoSEQ multiplex PCR, and TCRdb holds only the in-frame ones, with some missing. The top ten clones hold 2% to 2.5% of a sample with roughly 180,000 clones, approximately 73% of them seen once. Sequenced: PBMCs. Source of these receptors: a woman in her thirties in good health and CMV-seropositive.

The chain has TRBV28 and TRBJ1-5; D may be TRBD1 (6 bases). The germline gives CDR1 MDHEN, CDR2 SYDVKM. The germline V and J ends were trimmed by 6 bases and 3 bases, with 12 bases remaining between them. The CDR3 extends over 14 amino acids. In nucleotides, the CDR3 is TGTGCCAGCAGCCCCGGACAGCTCAATCAGCCCCAGCATTTT. This gives the protein CASSPGQLNQPQHF.

This chain links TRBV6-5 with TRBJ2-7; TRBD1 might be the D (5 bases). The CDR3 loop spans 15 amino acids. Germline values: CDR1 MNHEY, CDR2 SVGAGI. V lost 7 bases, J lost 3 bases, and 19 bases lay in between. CDR3 DNA: TGTGCCAGCACCCTAACACAGGTGACTGTCTACGAGCAGTACTTC. Its translation: CASTLTQVTVYEQYF.

The chain has TRBV4-1 and TRBJ2-5, with 8 nucleotides matching TRBD2. Unmatched junction bases numbered 7, after V lost 0 bases and J lost 4 bases. CDR1 MGHRA and CDR2 YSYEKL come from the germline V gene. The CDR3 covers 16 residues. CDR3 coding DNA: TGCGCCAGCAGCCAAGACACGGGGGGGCTGGGAGAGACCCAGTACTTC. Translating gives CASSQDTGGLGETQYF.

In regard to this clone: One end of the junction fails to match germline, which may point to a read error. The chain couples TRBV7-2 to TRBJ1-5; possible D gene TRBD1, 5 bases. Per the germline V gene, CDR1 is SGHTA and CDR2 is FQGNSA. The CDR3 spans 17 residues. CDR3 sequence reads: CASSSTFPGLPNPPQHF. CDR3 coding DNA: TGTGCCAGCAGCTCGACCTTCCCGGGACTACCCAATCCGCCCCAGCATTTT.

The CDR3 nucleotides read TGCGCCAGCAGCCACTTGACCCCACAGGGGGCTCTCGAGCAGTACTTC. It encodes CASSHLTPQGALEQYF. The chain uses TRBV4-3 and TRBJ2-7, with 9 positions matching TRBD1. The CDR3 consists of 16 residues. V dropped 3 bases and J dropped 6; count of bases not matched to a gene: 12. Germline CDR1 is LGHNA and CDR2 is YSLEER.

In regard to this clone: One end of the junction varies from germline; a read error may be responsible. The genes are TRBV7-9 and TRBJ2-7, with D perhaps given as TRBD1 or TRBD2 (6 bases each). In germline, CDR1 is SEHNR, CDR2 FQNEAQ (reference sequence). The CDR3 is 14 amino acids. This CDR3 reads CSSSLGGLDYEQYF. As DNA, the CDR3 is TGTTCCAGCAGCTTAGGGGGACTGGACTACGAGCAGTACTTC.

There are a few counts of this clone. The J gene is TRBJ2-6, the V gene TRBV4-2; 10 nucleotides match TRBD1. After removal of 5 bases from V and 0 bases from J, the junction contained 13 bases not matched to a gene. Germline V gene lookup returns CDR1 LGHNA and CDR2 YNFKEQ. CDR3 length: 20 residues. The CDR3 DNA reads TGTGCCAGCAGCTATGATATCGGGACAGGGGCCTTCTCTGGGGCCAACGTCCTGACTTTC. It yields the protein CASSYDIGTGAFSGANVLTF.

This chain uses TRBV6-1 with TRBJ1-5; 8 bases line up with TRBD1. V was pared by 2 bases and J by 3 bases, with 6 bases of the junction left unmatched. CDR3 length equals 16 residues. Germline V lookup: CDR1 MNHNS, CDR2 SASEGT. CDR3 nucleotide sequence: TGTGCCAGCAGTGAAAGGGGGACAGGCTACAATCAGCCCCAGCATTTT. Amino acid sequence: CASSERGTGYNQPQHF.